This is a list of T cell receptor beta chains from one sample in a study of technical replicates of blood from four donors. Clones were read by immunoSEQ multiplex PCR, and TCRdb kept only the in-frame ones, dropping some. The sample lists about 70,000 clones, more than 85% seen once, with roughly 4.7% in the top ten. The sequenced material came from PBMCs. Source of these receptors: a human donor in good health. Some clones in this sample may be carry-over from other donors' samples. The CDR3 runs from the conserved cysteine through the conserved F or W. The size of a clone is reported for some rows only, either as once, few or many, or as a class for expanded clones.

abundance	v_gene	j_gene	CDR3aa
once	TRBV10-3	TRBJ2-3	CATAQGDTQYF
-	TRBV7-3	TRBJ2-3	CASSKRGGSSDTQYF
-	TRBV28	TRBJ2-3	CASVSGGASGRVDTQYF
-	TRBV27	TRBJ2-5	CASRFGQGETQYF
-	TRBV30	TRBJ2-7	CAWSVLTGVYEQYF
-	TRBV7-6	TRBJ2-7	CASSLTGTGVYEQYF
-	TRBV2	TRBJ2-2	CASRSGGANTGELFF
-	TRBV6-5	TRBJ1-2	CASSPTGAGYTF
-	TRBV30	TRBJ1-5	CAWSDRSNQPQHF
-	TRBV18	TRBJ1-4	CASTLDREKLFF
-	TRBV18	TRBJ2-1	CASSPPAGSSYNEQFF
-	TRBV4-2	TRBJ2-7	CASSQDPQGAFDEQYF
-	TRBV5-1	TRBJ2-5	CASSPDRTETQYF
-	TRBV7-3	TRBJ1-2	CASSPGSGGEGYTF
-	TRBV6-5	TRBJ1-1	CAIRTGKNTEAFF
-	TRBV7-8	TRBJ2-3	CASSLGYTVVTDTQYF
-	TRBV19	TRBJ2-2	CASRRDRATGELFF
-	TRBV4-1	TRBJ1-3	CASSLQAGTGGFGGNTIYF
-	TRBV7-9	TRBJ1-4	CASSLDRGTNEKLFF
medium-sized	TRBV7-9	TRBJ1-6	CASSMYRYYNSPLHF
-	TRBV6-6	TRBJ2-7	CASSAVRAGGSYEQYF
-	TRBV9	TRBJ1-6	CASSARQGETYNSPLHF
-	TRBV4-1	TRBJ1-4	CASSQHGQGSEKLFF
once	TRBV2	TRBJ2-2	CASTSENTGELFF
-	TRBV12-1	TRBJ2-1	CASSFRLAGVSFNEQFF
-	TRBV10-3	TRBJ2-1	CAISEPSGAYNEQFF
once	TRBV4-3	TRBJ2-3	CASSQSFSGGPDTQYF
once	TRBV7-9	TRBJ2-7	CASRPDISYEQYF
-	TRBV19	TRBJ2-1	CASTLTSLVSNEQFF
-	TRBV7-8	TRBJ1-1	CASSSVSAGPEAFF